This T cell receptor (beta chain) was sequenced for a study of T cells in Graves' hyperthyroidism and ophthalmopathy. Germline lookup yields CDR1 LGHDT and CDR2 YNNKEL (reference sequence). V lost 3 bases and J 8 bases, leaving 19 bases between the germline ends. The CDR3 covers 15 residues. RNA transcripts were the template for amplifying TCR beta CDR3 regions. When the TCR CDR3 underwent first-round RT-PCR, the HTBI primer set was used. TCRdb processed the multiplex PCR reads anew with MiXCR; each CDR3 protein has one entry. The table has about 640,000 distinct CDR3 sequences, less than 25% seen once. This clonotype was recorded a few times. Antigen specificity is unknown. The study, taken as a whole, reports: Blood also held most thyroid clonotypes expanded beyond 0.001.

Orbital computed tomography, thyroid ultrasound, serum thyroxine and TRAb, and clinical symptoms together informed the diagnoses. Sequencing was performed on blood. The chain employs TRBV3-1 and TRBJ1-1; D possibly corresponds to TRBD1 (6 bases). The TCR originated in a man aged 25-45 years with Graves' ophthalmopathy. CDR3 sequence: CASSHTGTRRGEAFF. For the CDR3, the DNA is TGTGCCAGCAGCCACACCGGGACACGGCGAGGGGAAGCTTTCTTT. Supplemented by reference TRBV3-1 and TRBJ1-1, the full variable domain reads DTAVSQTPKYLVTQMGNDKSIKCEQNLGHDTMYWYKQDSKKFLKIMFSYNNKELIINETVPNRFSPKSPDKAHLNLHINSLELGDSAVYFCASSHTGTRRGEAFFGQGTRLTVV.